The present T cell receptor beta chain was sequenced within a study of CD8 T cells in Susac syndrome. V dropped 6 bases and J dropped 4; count of bases not matched to a gene: 5. This CDR3 comprises 14 residues. The germline gives CDR1 MNHNY, CDR2 SVGAGI (reference sequence). Random hexamers primed reverse transcription of about 0.5 to 1 ug RNA. MiXCR, applied by TCRdb to the immunoSEQ multiplex PCR reads, yields one record per CDR3 protein. Of fewer than 350,000 distinct CDR3 sequences listed, 92% were seen once; the top ten hold about 0.07%. While CD8+ and CD4+ T cells were isolated negatively, TEMRA cells were enriched by FACS.

The receptor was derived from a human donor with multiple sclerosis. The specimen was CD4+ T cells from PBMCs. The rearrangement uses TRBV6-6 and TRBJ2-2, with TRBD2 matching over 7 bases. The CDR3 nucleotides are TGTGCCAGCAGCCCGGGGAGGGTCACCGGGGAGCTGTTTTTT. This encodes CASSPGRVTGELFF.